This T cell receptor beta chain was identified in a study of CXCR3-negative and CXCR3-positive naive CD8 T cells. TRB cDNA was prepared as libraries by UMI-labeled 5' RACE. TCRdb reprocessed the 5' RACE reads and reports one entry per CDR3 protein, with no DNA. Recorded for this sample: around 50,000 distinct CDR3 sequences. Study-level findings and limits: Cryopreserved PBMCs had partly decreased CXCR3 expression; fresh PBMCs were used in most assays. Within a donor, both naive subsets shared TRBV-TRBJ usage, unlike memory cells. Memory CD8+ T cell repertoires were far less diverse than both naive subsets. Naive cells with CXCR3 showed TRB CDR3s that were more hydrophobic than those in CXCR3-negative naive cells.

CDR1 is SGHTS, CDR2 YDEGEE, per germline. The CDR3 runs to 15 residues. The CD45RO-CCR7+CD27+CD95- phenotype denoted naive CD8+ T cells. Concerning this clonotype itself: No antigen is known for it.

The specimen sequenced was naive CXCR3+ CD8+ T cells from blood. Described subset: CD45RO-CCR7+CD27+CD95- naive CD8+ T cells expressing CXCR3 (TNR3+). The J gene is TRBJ1-1, the V gene TRBV5-8; TCRdb designates TRBD1, a call that cannot be tested without DNA. The receptor was isolated from a human donor in good health. Some clones in this sample may be carry-over from other donors' samples. The CDR3 loop is CASSLVVGDNTEAFF.